These 4 T cell receptor beta chains were sequenced from one sample in a study of lymphopenia after photon versus proton radiotherapy. Profiled with immunoSEQ multiplex PCR; TCRdb holds only in-frame clones, not every one. The sample holds around 26,000 clones, roughly 90% seen once. This material consisted of peripheral blood, taken from a patient treated with photon-based radiotherapy. All receptors derive from a woman aged 45-65 years with cholangiocarcinoma.

This rearrangement joins TRBV7-2 to TRBJ2-3, with a possible D match to TRBD2 (5 bases). This CDR3 is 14 amino acids long. V lost 1 base and J 5 bases, leaving 10 bases between the germline ends. Germline V gene data show CDR1 as SGHTA and CDR2 as FQGNSA. Here the CDR3 DNA reads TGTGCCAGCAGCTTAGAACTAGTCGGAGATACGCAGTATTTT. Its translation is CASSLELVGDTQYF.

This clone was counted a single time. The sample has other DNA sequences that encode this CDR3 too. This chain uses TRBV7-9 with TRBJ1-1; perhaps TRBD1 as D (5 bases). Trimming stripped 6 bases from V and 1 base from J, with 12 bases between. The germline V gene encodes CDR1 SEHNR and CDR2 FQNEAQ (reference sequence). The CDR3 has 14 residues. CDR3 nucleotides: TGTGCCAGCAGTTTACAGGCTGGGAACACTGAAGCTTTCTTT. Its translation: CASSLQAGNTEAFF.

V usage is TRBV28 and J usage is TRBJ2-5, with D uncertain. Trimming stripped 3 bases from V and 0 bases from J, with 8 bases between. This CDR3 is 14 amino acids long. Per the germline V gene, CDR1 is MDHEN and CDR2 is SYDVKM. CDR3 amino acids: CASSFGQDQETQYF. CDR3 nucleotide sequence: TGTGCCAGCAGTTTTGGCCAAGACCAAGAGACCCAGTACTTC.

J is TRBJ1-2 and V is TRBV5-6; 7 bases map to TRBD1. This CDR3 is built from 14 residues. The J segment lost 4 bases and the V segment lost 4 bases, leaving 7 bases of the junction unmatched. Germline values: CDR1 SGHDT, CDR2 YYEEEE. The CDR3 here is CASSRGGTVYGYTF. The DNA for the CDR3 is TGTGCCAGCAGCAGGGGCGGGACAGTCTATGGCTACACCTTC.